The clone carrying this T cell receptor (beta chain) was detected ten times or more. CDR1 is MDHEN, CDR2 SYDVKM, per germline. Trimming cost V 4 bases and J 1 base; bases outside gene matches: 9. The length of the CDR3 is 17 residues. This sample stems from a study of identical twins. TCRdb used MiXCR to reprocess the 5' RACE reads, holding one entry per CDR3 protein. The data show about 890,000 distinct CDR3 sequences, more than 9% seen once. Another study also made use of these data, one on yellow fever vaccine responses in identical twins.

Sequencing used PBMCs. The TCR originated in a woman between 18 and 29 years old in good health. The rearrangement uses TRBV28 and TRBJ2-3; 9 bases fit TRBD2. The chain's CDR3 is CASSSPGLAHGTDTQYF. The CDR3 DNA sequence: TGTGCCAGCAGTTCCCCCGGACTAGCGCACGGCACAGATACGCAGTATTTT.